Listed here are 17 T cell receptor beta chains from one sample, sequenced in a study of PD-1 blockade in classical Hodgkin lymphoma. The table came from immunoSEQ multiplex PCR; TCRdb's copy has only in-frame clones and leaves some out. The table records nearly 25,000 clones, 80% of them present only once. Relapse after autologous stem cell transplantation occurred in every patient, and brentuximab vedotin exposure varied. Sample: peripheral blood mononuclear cells (PBMCs), taken at baseline. All receptors come from a human donor with classical Hodgkin lymphoma.

The V gene is TRBV30, the J gene TRBJ1-5, with D maybe TRBD1 (5 bases). Between the trimmed V and J ends, which lost 2 bases and 2 bases, there was a span of 10 bases. CDR3 size: 14 residues. Germline V CDR1 and CDR2: GTSNPN, SVGIG (reference sequence). CDR3 DNA sequence: TGTGCCTGGAGTTTCCAGGGACGCAATCAGCCCCAGCATTTT. This codes for CAWSFQGRNQPQHF.

The rearrangement joins TRBV19 to TRBJ1-2; D is ambiguous. V lost 5 bases, J lost 5 bases, and 12 bases lay in between. This CDR3 region has 13 residues. Germline V lookup: CDR1 LNHDA, CDR2 SQIVND (reference sequence). The CDR3 sequence is CASSDTWGYGYTF. Written as DNA, the CDR3 is TGTGCCAGTAGTGACACATGGGGATATGGCTACACCTTC.

This chain links TRBV10-3 with TRBJ2-2; 9 bases agree with TRBD1. Germline V gene sequence: CDR1 ENHRY, CDR2 SYGVKD. The CDR3 totals 14 residues. The V gene end was trimmed by 10 bases and the J gene end by 6 bases; junction bases not matched to a gene: 9. In DNA form, the CDR3 reads TGTGCCACCGGGACAGGGCGTGAGTCCGGGGAGCTGTTTTTT. Amino acid sequence: CATGTGRESGELFF.

This chain links TRBV27 with TRBJ2-5; weak D call: TRBD2 (6 bases). V was trimmed by 0 bases and J by 3 bases, leaving 14 bases between them. CDR3 length: 16 residues. Germline V gene sequence: CDR1 MNHEY, CDR2 SMNVEV (reference sequence). CDR3 nucleotides: TGTGCCAGCAGTTTATCGAGGCGACTAGGGAAAGAGACCCAGTACTTC. Amino acids: CASSLSRRLGKETQYF.

This chain joins TRBV6-5 and TRBJ1-1, with D perhaps matching TRBD1 (5 bases). The CDR3 extends over 14 amino acids. CDR1 and CDR2 from the germline V gene are MNHEY and SVGAGI. The V and J ends lost 7 bases and 1 base respectively, with 13 bases between them. CDR3 sequence (DNA): TGTGCCAGCAAAAGGGACGGAGCGAACACTGAAGCTTTCTTT. Its protein is CASKRDGANTEAFF.

The rearrangement links TRBV6-1 to TRBJ1-6, with 7 bases lining up with TRBD1. In germline, CDR1 is MNHNS, CDR2 SASEGT. This CDR3 comprises 15 residues. The V segment lost 10 bases and the J segment 5 bases; nucleotides outside the gene matches: 11. As DNA, the CDR3 is TGTGCCACCAAAGGTTGGGGGACAGATAATTCACCCCTCCACTTT. Residues: CATKGWGTDNSPLHF.

The rearrangement uses TRBV19 and TRBJ1-4, with 7 bases identical to TRBD1. The V segment lost 7 bases and the J segment 8 bases; nucleotides outside the gene matches: 10. The CDR3 extends over 14 amino acids. The germline gives CDR1 LNHDA, CDR2 SQIVND (reference sequence). In DNA form, the CDR3 reads TGTGCCAGTATCGGGGGGACAGCCGCAGAAAAACTGTTTTTT. Translation gives CASIGGTAAEKLFF.

The chain carries TRBV27 and TRBJ2-7; D is uncertain. Trimming took 7 bases from V and 1 from J, leaving 11 bases between them. The germline gives CDR1 MNHEY, CDR2 SMNVEV (reference sequence). This CDR3 has 13 amino acids. CDR3 nucleotides: TGTGCCAGCAACGGAGTCCATTCCTACGAGCAGTACTTC. It encodes CASNGVHSYEQYF.

This chain uses TRBV7-3 with TRBJ2-2; 10 bases are a match to TRBD2. Unmatched junction bases numbered 9, after V lost 0 bases and J lost 5 bases. Germline lookup yields CDR1 SGHTA and CDR2 FQGTGA. The CDR3 consists of 18 residues. The CDR3 region has the DNA TGTGCCAGCAGCTTAACGGCTAGCGGGGGACCTAGGACCGGGGAGCTGTTTTTT. Protein product: CASSLTASGGPRTGELFF.

V and J are TRBV29-1 and TRBJ1-3; 8 positions match TRBD1. J gave up 4 bases and V 6 bases, and 11 bases lay outside the gene matches. Looked up from germline, CDR1 is SQVTM and CDR2 is ANQGSEA. The CDR3 length is 15 residues. The CDR3 DNA sequence: TGCAGCGTGGTGATGCAGGGGGCGAGGGGAAACACCATATATTTT. Protein: CSVVMQGARGNTIYF.

This clone occurred once. This chain joins TRBV14 and TRBJ2-7; D is ambiguous. Germline V lookup: CDR1 SGHDN, CDR2 FVKESK. Between the trimmed V and J ends, which lost 0 bases and 5 bases, there was a span of 17 bases. This CDR3 is 16 amino acids long. CDR3 sequence: CASSQEKGMVWDEQYF. CDR3 DNA: TGTGCCAGCAGCCAAGAAAAGGGAATGGTGTGGGACGAGCAGTACTTC.

The chain couples TRBV5-4 to TRBJ2-5, with TRBD1 identical over 8 bases. With V trimmed by 3 bases and J by 1 base, 5 bases remained unmatched. CDR3 length: 15 amino acids. From germline, CDR1 is SGHNT and CDR2 YYREEE (reference sequence). The CDR3 protein is CASSSRDRFQETQYF. Written as DNA, the CDR3 is TGTGCCAGCAGCTCGAGGGACAGGTTCCAAGAGACCCAGTACTTC.

This clone was found once. The rearrangement joins TRBV10-1 to TRBJ2-7; TRBD2 might be the D (6 bases). The V and J ends lost 0 bases and 3 bases respectively, with 12 bases between them. The CDR3 sequence is 15 residues long. Germline CDR1 and CDR2: WNHNN and SYGVQD (reference sequence). The CDR3 bases are TGCGCCAGCAGTGAGTCTGACGGGGGTCTCTACGAGCAGTACTTC. The encoded protein is CASSESDGGLYEQYF.

This clone was detected only a few times. The J gene is TRBJ1-2, the V gene TRBV18; 8 bases line up with TRBD1. The V gene end was trimmed by 3 bases and the J gene end by 7 bases; junction bases not matched to a gene: 10. The germline CDR1 and CDR2 sequences are KGHSH and LQKENI. There are 15 residues in the CDR3. The CDR3 DNA reads TGTGCCAGCTCACCTCGAACGGACAGGGAGCGTGGCTACACCTTC. This gives the protein CASSPRTDRERGYTF.

The V gene is TRBV5-1, the J gene TRBJ2-7; D remains unclear. The ends were cut back, 0 bases at V and 4 bases at J, with 8 bases in the middle. CDR1 and CDR2 from the germline V gene are SGHRS and YFSETQ. The CDR3 runs to 13 residues. The DNA of the CDR3 is TGCGCCAGCAGCTTGGCCCCAGCTTACGAGCAGTACTTC. This translates into CASSLAPAYEQYF.

This sequence joins TRBV2 and TRBJ2-5, with 14 bases that match TRBD2. Germline V lookup: CDR1 SNHLY, CDR2 FYNNEI. With 9 bases clipped from V and 7 bases from J, the junction kept 13 bases outside the gene matches. The CDR3 consists of 16 residues. The CDR3 loop is CASNPGLAGDLVTQYF. CDR3 DNA: TGTGCCAGTAATCCGGGACTAGCGGGGGATCTGGTGACCCAGTACTTC.

This chain joins TRBV6-6 and TRBJ2-2; D gene ambiguous. The V gene's germline CDR1 is MNHNY and CDR2 SVGAGI (reference sequence). The CDR3 has 16 amino acids. Trimming cost V 4 bases and J 2 bases, with 14 bases left between them. CDR3 sequence: CASSLSPEANTGELFF. DNA for the CDR3: TGTGCCAGCAGTTTATCCCCCGAAGCTAACACCGGGGAGCTGTTTTTT.